Given below is one T cell receptor (beta chain) in context. Its matching antigen is unknown. Investigators amplified TCR beta CDR3 regions from RNA transcripts. Second-round multiplex PCR came after a first-round RT-PCR that employed HTBI primers. TCRdb processed the multiplex PCR reads anew with MiXCR; each CDR3 protein has one entry. The data show almost 750,000 distinct CDR3 sequences, roughly two fifths seen once. Moderate-to-severe activity, CAS at least 3, NOSPECS at least 4 and duration under 3 months characterized donors with ophthalmopathy. Exclusion applied to patients with other autoimmune diseases, uncontrolled infections, pregnancy or lactation. Diagnostic conclusions were grounded in clinical symptoms, serum thyroxine, TRAb, thyroid ultrasound and orbital computed tomography. This sample is drawn from a study of Graves' ophthalmopathy and Graves' hyperthyroidism. General study results and limits: At about 69% sensitivity and approximately 74% specificity, the model predicted progression of the ophthalmopathy.

After removal of 0 bases from V and 2 bases from J, the junction contained 13 bases not matched to a gene. The CDR3 is made up of 18 amino acids. CDR1 is SGHRS and CDR2 is YFSETQ in the germline V gene. This rearrangement joins TRBV5-1 to TRBJ2-7; 8 nucleotides align to TRBD1. The TCR originated in an adult man with Graves' ophthalmopathy. The sample consisted of peripheral blood. The CDR3 loop is CASSLAESGQVIPYEQYF. CDR3 DNA sequence: TGCGCCAGCAGCTTGGCGGAGTCGGGACAGGTGATACCCTACGAGCAGTACTTC.